This is a list of T cell receptor beta chains from one sample in a study of beta chain features in type 1 diabetes. Sequenced by immunoSEQ multiplex PCR; TCRdb stores in-frame clones only, minus some. The table has 140,000 or so clones, just over 9% seen once. The sequenced sample was central memory CD4+ T cells from blood. The receptors come from a man aged 18 to 35 in good health. The conserved cysteine and the conserved F or W are not part of the CDR3 here. Each record gives: J gene, V gene, clone size, D gene, CDR3 protein. The D gene is left open where the match is weak. Some rows mark clone size as missing; the rest say once, few, many or name a class of expanded clone.

>TRBJ2-1|TRBV11-2|.|TRBD2
ASSPLAGGPGEQF
>TRBJ2-1|TRBV11-2|.|TRBD2
ASRTRLSSGASYNEQF
>TRBJ1-5|TRBV4-2|.|.
ASSQSIGNQPQH
>TRBJ1-5|TRBV19|.|.
ASHSFEGQPQH
>TRBJ2-3|TRBV9|once|TRBD2
ASSVGVSGGAVDTQY
>TRBJ2-3|TRBV11-2|.|.
ASSPKMTTSTDTQY
>TRBJ1-1|TRBV30|.|TRBD1
AGNRGQQILNTEAF
>TRBJ2-3|TRBV5-4|few|.
ASSLYGGGTDTQY
>TRBJ2-4|TRBV27|few|TRBD1
ASSPRGLAKNIQY
>TRBJ2-3|TRBV27|.|TRBD1
ASRKQGVDTDTQY
>TRBJ2-5|TRBV6-1|few|TRBD2
ASGLAVEETQY
>TRBJ2-3|TRBV6-1|.|.
ASSATGYTQY
>TRBJ2-7|TRBV9|few|.
ASSVGQESYEQY
>TRBJ2-3|TRBV5-4|.|TRBD2
ASSPLAGTTDTQY
>TRBJ2-3|TRBV5-1|few|.
ASSLQGDTQY
>TRBJ2-1|TRBV6-5|.|TRBD2
ASSSLRLAAYNEQF
>TRBJ1-1|TRBV6-5|.|.
ASSETGQGTEAF
>TRBJ2-2|TRBV2|.|TRBD1
ASSNRGRGTGELF
>TRBJ2-2|TRBV2|.|TRBD1
ASMVDRGRPGELF
>TRBJ2-3|TRBV29-1|many|.
SVEGGSTDTQY
>TRBJ2-2|TRBV19|.|TRBD1
ASRTDRDKTGELF
>TRBJ2-2|TRBV28|many|.
ATRYGGRTGELF
>TRBJ2-4|TRBV7-2|.|.
ASSLALDFRDIQY
>TRBJ2-7|TRBV7-2|.|TRBD1
ASSLSGQGAYEQY
>TRBJ1-3|TRBV7-9|.|.
ASSLRPTLSGNTIY
>TRBJ2-1|TRBV7-2|.|TRBD2
ASSPRVAGQF
>TRBJ2-1|TRBV7-6|few|.
ASSETLTRGNEQF
>TRBJ2-1|TRBV19|.|.
ASSIVGLNEQF
>TRBJ2-7|TRBV5-6|.|TRBD2
ASSLTSGGLSYEQY
>TRBJ1-6|TRBV25-1|few|.
ASSREGRYSPLH
>TRBJ2-7|TRBV5-1|.|TRBD1
ASSMGQGDEQY
>TRBJ1-1|TRBV10-3|many|.
AIRTGMNTEAF
>TRBJ1-4|TRBV5-6|.|.
ASSLDTGATNEKLF
>TRBJ2-2|TRBV30|.|TRBD2
AWTGGRANTGELF
>TRBJ2-1|TRBV7-2|.|TRBD1
ASSPGQGSYNEQF
>TRBJ2-5|TRBV4-1|.|TRBD2
ASSPGLAGGLETQY
>TRBJ2-7|TRBV28|few|TRBD1
ASSPPSGQTIYEQY
>TRBJ2-5|TRBV5-1|few|TRBD2
ASSRTSGGFETQY
>TRBJ2-2|TRBV6-4|few|TRBD1
ASSPRQGDTGELF
>TRBJ1-4|TRBV5-1|.|.
ASSQGTTNEKLF
>TRBJ2-3|TRBV5-1|.|.
ASSLQGHGTDTQY
>TRBJ2-7|TRBV7-2|.|.
ASSRTALYEQY
>TRBJ2-3|TRBV2|few|.
ASSGQGRIDTQY
>TRBJ2-7|TRBV7-9|many|.
ASSLAGRQDEQY
>TRBJ2-1|TRBV18|few|.
ASSPRGTYNEQF
>TRBJ1-3|TRBV4-3|few|.
ASSQSARGIGNTIY
>TRBJ2-1|TRBV7-2|.|TRBD2
ASSLAAGAKYNEQF
>TRBJ2-2|TRBV7-7|.|.
ASSLGAGPGELF
>TRBJ1-2|TRBV6-5|.|TRBD1
ASSPPTGSYGYT
>TRBJ2-1|TRBV10-1|.|.
ASSEQRDNEQF